Listed below are T cell receptor beta chains from one sample, sequenced in a study of blood T cell repertoires in COVID-19. TCRdb keeps only in-frame clones here, not all; method: immunoSEQ multiplex PCR. The data contain 150,000 to 200,000 clones, 85% of them singletons. Material: peripheral blood. These receptor sequences come from a human donor with acute or convalescent COVID-19. The donor label of this sample is uncertain. Each CDR3 is given with its conserved first and last residue. The D gene is left open where the match is weak. Size values are once, few and many counts, or a class for expanded clones, and some rows have none.

TRBJ1-2	TRBD1	TRBV24-1	-	TGTGCCACCAGTGAGGCCGGGACAGGGGGCGTCAATGGCTACACCTTC	CATSEAGTGGVNGYTF
TRBJ1-1	-	TRBV29-1	-	TGCAGCGTTGAAAGCGTCGTGTGGACTGAAGCTTTCTTT	CSVESVVWTEAFF
TRBJ1-4	TRBD1	TRBV5-5	-	TGTGCCAGCAGCTTGGCAGGGGGTGGGACTAATGAAAAACTGTTTTTT	CASSLAGGGTNEKLFF
TRBJ1-3	-	TRBV5-6	-	TGTGCCAGCAGCTTGGCCCCGGGAACAGCAGCTGGAAACACCATATATTTT	CASSLAPGTAAGNTIYF
TRBJ1-3	-	TRBV27	-	TGTGCCAGCGGTTCGCTCAAGGGAGGGATCTCTGGAAACACCATATATTTT	CASGSLKGGISGNTIYF
TRBJ1-6	TRBD1	TRBV5-5	-	TGTGCCAGCAGCTTTCGGACAGGGGAGAATAATTCACCCCTCCACTTT	CASSFRTGENNSPLHF
TRBJ1-6	TRBD1	TRBV19	-	TGTGCCAGTATCCAGGGGGACGGGGATAATTCACCCCTCCACTTT	CASIQGDGDNSPLHF
TRBJ2-2	-	TRBV15	-	TGTGCCACCAAGCGGCGGGGCGTGCAGTTGAGCGGGGAGCTGTTTTTT	CATKRRGVQLSGELFF
TRBJ1-3	-	TRBV18	-	TGTGCCAGCTCACCACCGAGGCTTACTGGAAACACCATATATTTT	CASSPPRLTGNTIYF
TRBJ1-1	-	TRBV5-4	-	TGTGCCAGCAGCGGAGGTGTGGACTCGAGTCACACTGAAGCTTTCTTT	CASSGGVDSSHTEAFF
TRBJ1-3	TRBD1	TRBV7-9	-	TGTGCCAGCAGCCCGGACAGGGTTGGAAACACCATATATTTT	CASSPDRVGNTIYF
TRBJ2-1	-	TRBV5-4	-	TGTGCCAGCAGCCTCGACAGGGGAGGGAAGTTCTTC	CASSLDRGGKFF
TRBJ1-4	-	TRBV14	-	TGTGCCAGCAGCCAGCTAGCAGCAACTAATGAAAAACTGTTTTTT	CASSQLAATNEKLFF
TRBJ2-5	TRBD2	TRBV7-2	once	TGTGCCAGCAGCTCGCAGTGGACTAGCGGGGGGGCGGGAGAGACCCAGTACTTC	CASSSQWTSGGAGETQYF
TRBJ2-1	-	TRBV28	-	TGTGCCAGCAGGGTTACAGGGATTTACAATGAGCAGTTCTTC	CASRVTGIYNEQFF
TRBJ1-2	-	TRBV18	-	TGTGCCAGCTCACCACTCGGACAGATGAAACCTAACTATGGCTACACCTTC	CASSPLGQMKPNYGYTF
TRBJ2-5	-	TRBV2	-	TGTGCCAGCAGTGAGAGACACCCCGAGACCCAGTACTTC	CASSERHPETQYF
TRBJ1-4	-	TRBV30	-	TGTGCCTGGAGTACCGCGGGGGTAGGGTTGAAACTGTTTTTT	CAWSTAGVGLKLFF
TRBJ1-5	TRBD1	TRBV7-9	-	TGTGCCAGCAGCTCACTGACAGGGGACAGTCAGCCCCAGCATTTT	CASSSLTGDSQPQHF
TRBJ2-7	TRBD1	TRBV10-3	-	TGTGCCATCAGTGTCGACAGGGTCTACGAGCAGTACTTC	CAISVDRVYEQYF
TRBJ1-1	TRBD1	TRBV2	-	TGTGCCAGGAGGACAGGGGGCCTTATGAACACTGAAGCTTTCTTT	CARRTGGLMNTEAFF
TRBJ1-1	TRBD1	TRBV7-2	once	TGTGCCAGCAGCTTAGTCGGGACAGGAGCGAACACTGAAGCTTTCTTT	CASSLVGTGANTEAFF
TRBJ2-3	TRBD2	TRBV5-4	-	TGTGCCAGCAAGGTAGCGGGGGGCCTCACAGATACGCAGTATTTT	CASKVAGGLTDTQYF
TRBJ1-5	-	TRBV6-6	-	TGTGCCAGCAGTTACTCGGCAGGGGAAAGGAATCAGCCCCAGCATTTT	CASSYSAGERNQPQHF
TRBJ1-6	-	TRBV6-6	-	TGTGCCAGCAGTCCGTCGTCTAAGATTTCACCCCTCCACTTT	CASSPSSKISPLHF
TRBJ1-1	-	TRBV7-2	-	TGTGCCAGCAGCCTTGGAGGGGCGGTAAGAGGAACTGAAGCTTTCTTT	CASSLGGAVRGTEAFF
TRBJ2-5	-	TRBV18	-	TGTGCCAGCTCACCCGGGGTACAAGAGACCCAGTACTTC	CASSPGVQETQYF
TRBJ2-5	-	TRBV6-1	few	TGTGCCAGCACCCCAGGGAATATCCAGTACTTC	CASTPGNIQYF
TRBJ2-4	-	TRBV15	-	TGTGCCACCAGCAAGCTAGGCGATCTAGCCAAAAACATTCAGTACTTC	CATSKLGDLAKNIQYF
TRBJ1-4	-	TRBV3-1/TRBV3-2	few	TGTGCCAGCAGCCGACGGACACCCACAACTAATGAAAAACTGTTTTTT	CASSRRTPTTNEKLFF
TRBJ2-2	TRBD1	TRBV5-6	-	TGTGCCAGCAGATTGGGACAGGGGGCTTCCGGGGAGCTGTTTTTT	CASRLGQGASGELFF
TRBJ2-7	TRBD1	TRBV18	-	TGTGCCAGCTCCGCCGGGACAGGGGGAGGCTACGAGCAGTACTTC	CASSAGTGGGYEQYF
TRBJ2-1	TRBD2	TRBV6-5	-	TGTGCCAGCAGGACTAGCGGTACGGGATACAATGAGCAGTTCTTC	CASRTSGTGYNEQFF
TRBJ1-2	TRBD1	TRBV5-1	-	TGCGCCAGCAGCCCGGAGGCTAGGGGGCCGGGTGGCTACACCTTC	CASSPEARGPGGYTF